The clone carrying this T cell receptor beta chain has just a few counts. Its antigen remains unknown. 13 Jbeta primers and 60 Vbeta primers were used for the PCR. This table comes from immunoSEQ multiplex PCR, and its TCRdb copy is limited to in-frame clones, with some not included. The sample includes over 80,000 clones, roughly 82% of them seen just once. The sample belongs to a study of cytomegalovirus exposure and HLA in healthy donors. Study observations and caveats: Based on reports, TCR beta sequences accurately predicted HLA-A and HLA-B alleles for most subjects.

V trimming: 7 bases; J trimming: 2 bases; junction bases outside the gene matches: 5. Germline V gene sequence: CDR1 MNHNS, CDR2 SASEGT. The CDR3 covers 14 residues. This receptor was taken from a man aged 30-40 years in good health and CMV-seropositive. The genes are TRBV6-1 and TRBJ2-3; TRBD2 agrees at 8 bases. The sequenced material came from PBMCs. CDR3 DNA: TGTGCCAGCACCGGGGGGGGTCCCACAGATACGCAGTATTTT. Its translation is CASTGGGPTDTQYF.